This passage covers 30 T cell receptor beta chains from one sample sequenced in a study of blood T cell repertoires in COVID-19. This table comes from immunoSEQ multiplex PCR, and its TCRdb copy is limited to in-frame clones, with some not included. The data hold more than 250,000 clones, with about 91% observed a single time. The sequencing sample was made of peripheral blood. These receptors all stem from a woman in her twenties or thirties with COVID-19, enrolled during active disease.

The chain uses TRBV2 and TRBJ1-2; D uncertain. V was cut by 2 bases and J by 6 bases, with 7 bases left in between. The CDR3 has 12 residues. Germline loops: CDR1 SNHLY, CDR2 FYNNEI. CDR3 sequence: CASSETADGYTF. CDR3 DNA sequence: TGTGCCAGCAGTGAAACAGCTGATGGCTACACCTTC.

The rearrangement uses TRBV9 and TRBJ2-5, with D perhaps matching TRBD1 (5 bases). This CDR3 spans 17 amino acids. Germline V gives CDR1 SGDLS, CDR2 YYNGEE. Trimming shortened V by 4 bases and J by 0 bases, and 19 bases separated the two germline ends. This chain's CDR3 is CASSPGMWMANQETQYF. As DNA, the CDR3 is TGTGCCAGCAGCCCAGGGATGTGGATGGCGAACCAAGAGACCCAGTACTTC.

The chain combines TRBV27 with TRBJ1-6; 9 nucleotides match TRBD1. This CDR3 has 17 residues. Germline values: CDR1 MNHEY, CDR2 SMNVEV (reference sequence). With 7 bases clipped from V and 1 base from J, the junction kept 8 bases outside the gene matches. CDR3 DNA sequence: TGTGCCAGCAATCCGGGACAGGGTTGGTCCTATAATTCACCCCTCCACTTT. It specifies CASNPGQGWSYNSPLHF.

The CDR3 region is CATSDQGLWDTGELFF. The CDR3 nucleotides are TGTGCCACCAGTGACCAGGGCTTATGGGACACCGGGGAGCTGTTTTTT. The chain couples TRBV24-1 to TRBJ2-2, with D tentatively TRBD1 (5 bases). The CDR3 is 16 amino acids. Germline V gene data show CDR1 as KGHDR and CDR2 as SFDVKD. V was trimmed by 4 bases and J by 3 bases, leaving 14 bases between them.

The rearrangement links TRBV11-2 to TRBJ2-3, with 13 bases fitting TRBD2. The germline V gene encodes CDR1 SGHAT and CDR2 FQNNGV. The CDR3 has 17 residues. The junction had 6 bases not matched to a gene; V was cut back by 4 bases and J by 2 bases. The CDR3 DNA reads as TGTGCCAGCAGCTACCCTACTAGCGGGGGGGACACAGATACGCAGTATTTT. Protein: CASSYPTSGGDTDTQYF.

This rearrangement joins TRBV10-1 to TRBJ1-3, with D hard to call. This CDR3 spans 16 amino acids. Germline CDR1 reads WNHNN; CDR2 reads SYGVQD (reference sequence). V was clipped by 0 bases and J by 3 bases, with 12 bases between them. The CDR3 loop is CASSESRREGGNTIYF. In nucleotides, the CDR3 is TGCGCCAGCAGTGAGTCAAGGAGGGAGGGTGGAAACACCATATATTTT.

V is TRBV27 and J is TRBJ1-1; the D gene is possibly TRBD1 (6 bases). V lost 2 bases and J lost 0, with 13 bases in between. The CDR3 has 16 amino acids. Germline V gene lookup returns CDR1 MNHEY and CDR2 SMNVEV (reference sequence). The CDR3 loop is CASSLGGIFMNTEAFF. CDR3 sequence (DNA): TGTGCCAGCAGTTTAGGGGGCATCTTCATGAACACTGAAGCTTTCTTT.

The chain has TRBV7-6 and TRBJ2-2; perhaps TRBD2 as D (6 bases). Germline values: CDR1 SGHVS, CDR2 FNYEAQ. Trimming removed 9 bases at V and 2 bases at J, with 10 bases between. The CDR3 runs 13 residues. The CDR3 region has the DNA TGTGCCAGTGCGGGATTTAACACCGGGGAGCTGTTTTTT. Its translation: CASAGFNTGELFF.

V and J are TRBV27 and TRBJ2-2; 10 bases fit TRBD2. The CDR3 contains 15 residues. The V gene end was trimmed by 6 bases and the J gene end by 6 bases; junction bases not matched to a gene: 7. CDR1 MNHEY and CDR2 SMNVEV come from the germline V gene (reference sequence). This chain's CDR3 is CASRGSGGPPGELFF. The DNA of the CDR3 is TGTGCCAGCAGAGGTAGCGGGGGGCCGCCCGGGGAGCTGTTTTTT.

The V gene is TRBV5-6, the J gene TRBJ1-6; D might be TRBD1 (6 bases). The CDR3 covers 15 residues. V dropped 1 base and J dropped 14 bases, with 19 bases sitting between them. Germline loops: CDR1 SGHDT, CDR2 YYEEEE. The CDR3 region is CASSLRGALLYTLHF. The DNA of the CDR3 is TGTGCCAGCAGCTTGCGGGGGGCGCTTCTTTATACCCTCCACTTT.

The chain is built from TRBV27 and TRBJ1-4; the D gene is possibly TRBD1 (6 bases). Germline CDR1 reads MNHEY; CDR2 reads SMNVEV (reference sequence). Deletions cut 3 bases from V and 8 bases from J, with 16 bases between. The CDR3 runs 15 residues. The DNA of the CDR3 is TGTGCCAGCAGTTTGTCAGGGGAAAGGGGGGAAAAACTGTTTTTT. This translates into CASSLSGERGEKLFF.

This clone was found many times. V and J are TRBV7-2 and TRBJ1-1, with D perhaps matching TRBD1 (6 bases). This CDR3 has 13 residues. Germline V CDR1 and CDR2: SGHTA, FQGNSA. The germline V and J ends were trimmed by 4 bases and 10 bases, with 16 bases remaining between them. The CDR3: CASSYTGSPGAFF. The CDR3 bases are TGTGCCAGCAGCTACACAGGGAGCCCCGGAGCTTTCTTT.

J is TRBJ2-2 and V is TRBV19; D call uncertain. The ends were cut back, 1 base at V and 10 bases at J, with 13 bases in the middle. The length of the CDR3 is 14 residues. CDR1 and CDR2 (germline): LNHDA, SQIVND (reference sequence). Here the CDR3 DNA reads TGTGCCAGTAGTATAGGAGGCAGCTATGTGGAGCTGTTTTTT. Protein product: CASSIGGSYVELFF. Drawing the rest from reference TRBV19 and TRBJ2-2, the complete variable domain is DGGITQSPKYLFRKEGQNVTLSCEQNLNHDAMYWYRQDPGQGLRLIYYSQIVNDFQKGDIAEGYSVSREKKESFPLTVTSAQKNPTAFYLCASSIGGSYVELFFGEGSRLTVL.

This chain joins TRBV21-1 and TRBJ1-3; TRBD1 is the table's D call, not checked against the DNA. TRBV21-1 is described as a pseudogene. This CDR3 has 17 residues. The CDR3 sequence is CASSKRGQTNSGNTIYF. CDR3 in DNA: TGTGCCAGCAGCAAAAGGGGACAGACAAACTCTGGAAACACCATATATTTT.

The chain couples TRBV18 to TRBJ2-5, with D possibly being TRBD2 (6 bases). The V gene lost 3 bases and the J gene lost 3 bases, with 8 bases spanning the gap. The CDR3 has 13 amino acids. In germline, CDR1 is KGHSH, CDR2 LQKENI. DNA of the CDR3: TGTGCCAGCTCACCGACTAGTAAAGAGACCCAGTACTTC. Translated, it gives CASSPTSKETQYF.

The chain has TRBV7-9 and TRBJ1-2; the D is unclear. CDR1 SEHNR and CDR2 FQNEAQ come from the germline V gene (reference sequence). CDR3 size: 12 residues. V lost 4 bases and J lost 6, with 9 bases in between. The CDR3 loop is CASSYSGDGYTF. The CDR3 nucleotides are TGTGCCAGCAGCTATAGCGGGGATGGCTACACCTTC.

The CDR3 is CASSFDNRQLSMNTEAFF. DNA for the CDR3: TGCGCCAGCAGCTTCGATAACAGACAGTTATCTATGAACACTGAAGCTTTCTTT. This chain connects TRBV5-1 to TRBJ1-1, with a weak D call TRBD1 (5 bases). This CDR3 has 18 amino acids. V was trimmed by 2 bases and J by 0 bases, leaving 20 bases between them. Germline assignment: CDR1 SGHRS and CDR2 YFSETQ.

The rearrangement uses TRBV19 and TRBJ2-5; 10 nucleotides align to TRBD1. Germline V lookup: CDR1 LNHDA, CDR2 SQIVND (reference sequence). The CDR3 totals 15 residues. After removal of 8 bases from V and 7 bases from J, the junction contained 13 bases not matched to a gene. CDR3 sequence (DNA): TGTGCCAGTGGGACAGGAGGGGACAGGGGAGGGACCCAGTACTTC. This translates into CASGTGGDRGGTQYF.

In DNA, the CDR3 is TGTGCCAGCAGTTACTCGAGGCTTCCCGAAAAACTGTTTTTT. It is translated as CASSYSRLPEKLFF. The rearrangement uses TRBV6-5 and TRBJ1-4; D is unresolved. CDR3 size: 14 residues. With 0 bases removed from V and 8 bases from J, the gap between germline ends came to 10 bases. Germline values: CDR1 MNHEY, CDR2 SVGAGI.

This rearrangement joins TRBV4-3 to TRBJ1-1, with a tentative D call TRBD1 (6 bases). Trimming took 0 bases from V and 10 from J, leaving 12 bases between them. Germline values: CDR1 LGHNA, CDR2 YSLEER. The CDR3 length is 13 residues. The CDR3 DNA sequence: TGCGCCAGCAGCCAAGATTGGGGGACATTAGCTTTCTTT. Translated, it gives CASSQDWGTLAFF.

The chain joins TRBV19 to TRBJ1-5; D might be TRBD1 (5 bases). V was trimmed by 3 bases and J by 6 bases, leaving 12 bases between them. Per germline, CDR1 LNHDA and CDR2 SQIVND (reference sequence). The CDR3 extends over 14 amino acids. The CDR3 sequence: CASSIRVESQPQHF. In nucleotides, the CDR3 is TGTGCCAGTAGTATCAGGGTGGAGAGTCAGCCCCAGCATTTT.

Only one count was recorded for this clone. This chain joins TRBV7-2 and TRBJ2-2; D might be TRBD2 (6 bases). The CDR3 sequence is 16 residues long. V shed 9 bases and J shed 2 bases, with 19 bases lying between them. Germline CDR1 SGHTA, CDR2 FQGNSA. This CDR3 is CASCPAGLPNTGELFF. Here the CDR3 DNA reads TGTGCCAGTTGCCCCGCGGGGCTACCAAACACCGGGGAGCTGTTTTTT.

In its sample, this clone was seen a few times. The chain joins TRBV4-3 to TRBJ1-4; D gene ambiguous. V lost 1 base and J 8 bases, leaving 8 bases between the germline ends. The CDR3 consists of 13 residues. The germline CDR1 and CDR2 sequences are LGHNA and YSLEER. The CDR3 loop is CASSQVYGEKLFF. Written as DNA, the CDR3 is TGCGCCAGCAGCCAAGTTTACGGGGAAAAACTGTTTTTT.

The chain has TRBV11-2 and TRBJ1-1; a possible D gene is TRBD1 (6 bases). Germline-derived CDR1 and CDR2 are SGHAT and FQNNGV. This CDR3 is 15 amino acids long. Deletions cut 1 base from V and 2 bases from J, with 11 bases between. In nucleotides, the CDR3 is TGTGCCAGCAGCTTAGCGACAGGTTTCAACACTGAAGCTTTCTTT. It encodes CASSLATGFNTEAFF.

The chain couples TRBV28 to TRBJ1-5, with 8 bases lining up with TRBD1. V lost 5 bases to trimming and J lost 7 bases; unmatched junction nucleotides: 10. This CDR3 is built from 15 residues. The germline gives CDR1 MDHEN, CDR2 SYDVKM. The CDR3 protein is CASSPFGQGRQPQHF. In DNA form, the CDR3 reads TGTGCCAGCAGTCCATTTGGACAGGGACGGCAGCCCCAGCATTTT.

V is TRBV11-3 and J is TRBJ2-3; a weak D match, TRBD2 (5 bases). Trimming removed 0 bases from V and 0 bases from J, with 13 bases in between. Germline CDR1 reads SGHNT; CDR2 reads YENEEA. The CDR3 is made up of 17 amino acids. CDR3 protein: CASSLDLGGTSTDTQYF. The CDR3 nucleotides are TGTGCCAGCAGCTTAGATCTAGGAGGAACGAGCACAGATACGCAGTATTTT.

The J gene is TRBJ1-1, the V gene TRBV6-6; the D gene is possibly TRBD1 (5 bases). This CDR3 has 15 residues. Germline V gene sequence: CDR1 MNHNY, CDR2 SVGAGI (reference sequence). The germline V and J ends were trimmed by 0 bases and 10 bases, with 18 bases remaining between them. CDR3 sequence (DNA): TGTGCCAGCAGTTACTCGAGCCGGGGGGTAGTTGGAGCTTTCTTT. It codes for CASSYSSRGVVGAFF.

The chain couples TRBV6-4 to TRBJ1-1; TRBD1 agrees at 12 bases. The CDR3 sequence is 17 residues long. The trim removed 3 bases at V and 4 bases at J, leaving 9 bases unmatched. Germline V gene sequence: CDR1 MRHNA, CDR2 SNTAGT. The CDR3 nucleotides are TGTGCCAGCAGTGAAGAAGGGACAGGGGGCTATAGCACTGAAGCTTTCTTT. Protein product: CASSEEGTGGYSTEAFF.

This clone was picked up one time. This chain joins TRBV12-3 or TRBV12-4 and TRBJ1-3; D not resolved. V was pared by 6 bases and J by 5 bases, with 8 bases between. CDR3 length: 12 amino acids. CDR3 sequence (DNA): TGTGCCAGCAGCACCGGGAGAAACACCATATATTTT. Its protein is CASSTGRNTIYF.

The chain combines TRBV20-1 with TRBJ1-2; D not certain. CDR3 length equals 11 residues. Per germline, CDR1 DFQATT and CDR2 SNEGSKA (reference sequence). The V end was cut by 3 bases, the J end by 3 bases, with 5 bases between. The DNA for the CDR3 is TGCAGTGCTAGGGCTGACTATGGCTACACCTTC. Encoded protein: CSARADYGYTF.